Below, one TCR beta chain is given with its context. These data come from a study of T-cell reconstitution after alpha-beta-depleted transplantation in children. This CDR3 has 15 residues. Trimming pared 5 bases from V and 3 bases from J, leaving 14 bases between. Germline assignment: CDR1 MNHNS and CDR2 SASEGT. During its preparation, the TCRbeta library received unique molecular identifiers. TCRdb ran MiXCR on the PCR reads and lists one entry per CDR3 protein. The sample includes a few hundred thousand distinct CDR3 sequences, around 13% of them seen just once. The chain employs TRBV6-1 and TRBJ1-5; D call uncertain. Source: PBMCs from the stem cell graft donor, taken from the stem cell graft. The sequence came from a human donor who donated a stem cell graft to a child with combined immunodeficiency. As DNA, the CDR3 is TGTGCCAGCAGTCCGACACAAGGGATCAATCAGCCCCAGCATTTT. Protein: CASSPTQGINQPQHF.